This T cell receptor beta chain is drawn from a study of regulatory T cells in long-lasting Graves disease. The CDR3 runs to 14 residues. The ends were cut back, 2 bases at V and 0 bases at J, with 5 bases in the middle. Study observations and caveats: Sampling was limited to peripheral blood rather than thyroid tissue.

To make TCR beta libraries, researchers used iRepertoire HTBI primers and Arm-PCR of CDR3 regions. MiXCR, applied by TCRdb to the multiplex PCR reads, yields one record per CDR3 protein. Of about 440,000 distinct CDR3 sequences listed, about 15% are singletons. This clonotype was seen repeatedly, ten times or more. Its antigen is still unknown. The time point: newly diagnosed GD, antithyroid drugs for less than 3 months. PBMC RNA served as the TCR library source. This same sample was also part of a study on T cells in Graves' hyperthyroidism and ophthalmopathy. That investigation notes: Primed by the HTBI set, a first-round RT-PCR was run on the TCR CDR3.

The sequenced sample was peripheral blood mononuclear cells (PBMCs), obtained at new diagnosis, from a patient treated with antithyroid drugs. V usage is TRBV12-3 or TRBV12-4 and J usage is TRBJ2-1; no definite D call. This TCR was recovered from a woman aged 30 to 39 with Graves disease. CDR3: CASSLIGSYNEQFF. DNA for the CDR3: TGTGCCAGCAGTTTAATTGGCTCCTACAATGAGCAGTTCTTC.